This T cell receptor (beta chain) was recovered during a study of Ad26.COV2.S vaccination and SARS-CoV-2 variants. Study results and caveats: Vaccine recipients and placebo recipients showed similar non-spike TCR breadth.

The length of the CDR3 is 13 residues. Germline CDR1 reads SGHRS; CDR2 reads YFSETQ. The V and J ends lost 3 bases and 7 bases respectively, with 14 bases between them. Worth noting for this clone: Its antigen is undetermined.

As for treatment: some 19 received Ad26.COV2.S at low or high dose, single or two shots; about 5 received placebo; per-sample allocation not given. Specimens were obtained on day 63 following the first vaccine or placebo injection. Sequencing used immunoSEQ multiplex PCR; TCRdb keeps in-frame clones, though not all of them. The sample consists of about 480,000 clones, around 88% of them appearing once. The sample here was peripheral blood, taken in a trial of Ad26.COV2.S vaccine versus placebo. The rearrangement links TRBV5-1 to TRBJ2-7; TRBD2 is a possible D gene (6 bases). This TCR came from a person aged 18-60 years who received the Ad26.COV2.S COVID-19 vaccine or a placebo. The CDR3 reads CASSWGGSGEQYF. CDR3 sequence (DNA): TGCGCCAGCAGCTGGGGAGGTAGCGGAGAGCAGTACTTC.